These T cell receptor beta chains were read from a single sample in a study of tumor-infiltrating lymphocytes in localized non-small cell lung cancer. Measured with immunoSEQ multiplex PCR; TCRdb has only the in-frame clones, and not every one. The sample holds 10,000 to 15,000 clones, around 80% seen once. Input material: lung tumor tissue. The receptors were gathered from a human donor with non-small cell lung cancer. Both conserved end residues are part of each CDR3. A D gene is named only where the DNA matches it firmly. Size values are once, few and many counts, or a class for expanded clones, and some rows have none.

size: once
D: NA
J: TRBJ2-7
V: TRBV6-5
CDR3: CASSQWADEQYF
DNA: TGTGCCAGCAGTCAATGGGCTGACGAGCAGTACTTC

size: NA
D: TRBD2
J: TRBJ2-3
V: TRBV4-3
CDR3: CASSQVGTSGDYLSSTDTQYF
DNA: TGCGCCAGCAGCCAAGTAGGGACTAGCGGAGACTACCTATCTTCCACAGATACGCAGTATTTT

size: NA
D: NA
J: TRBJ1-1
V: TRBV21-1
CDR3: CASSKASGGPKGAEAFF
DNA: TGTGCCAGCAGCAAAGCCTCCGGAGGGCCTAAGGGGGCTGAAGCTTTCTTT

size: NA
D: NA
J: TRBJ1-4
V: TRBV6-1
CDR3: CASRGGANEKLFF
DNA: TGTGCCAGCAGAGGGGGGGCTAATGAAAAACTGTTTTTT

size: NA
D: NA
J: TRBJ1-6
V: TRBV6-1
CDR3: CASSPWATNSPLHF
DNA: TGTGCCAGCAGTCCTTGGGCCACGAATTCACCCCTCCACTTT

size: few
D: NA
J: TRBJ2-7
V: TRBV7-2
CDR3: CASSLATTYEQYF
DNA: TGTGCCAGCAGCTTAGCTACCACCTACGAGCAGTACTTC

size: NA
D: TRBD1
J: TRBJ2-6
V: TRBV23-1
CDR3: CASKGGTGIGANVLTF
DNA: TGCGCCAGCAAGGGGGGGACAGGGATCGGGGCCAACGTCCTGACTTTC

size: NA
D: TRBD2
J: TRBJ2-7
V: TRBV5-6
CDR3: CASSSNLAGAGYEQYF
DNA: TGTGCCAGCAGCTCCAATCTAGCGGGGGCGGGTTACGAGCAGTACTTC

size: NA
D: NA
J: TRBJ2-7
V: TRBV7-9
CDR3: CASSLKGTIAEQYF
DNA: TGTGCCAGCAGCTTAAAAGGTACGATAGCCGAGCAGTACTTC

size: NA
D: NA
J: TRBJ2-3
V: TRBV27
CDR3: CASSLGQGRQYF
DNA: TGTGCCAGCAGTTTAGGGCAGGGACGACAGTATTTT

size: NA
D: NA
J: TRBJ2-7
V: TRBV18
CDR3: CASSQTYEQYF
DNA: TGTGCCAGCTCACAAACCTACGAGCAGTACTTC

size: few
D: NA
J: TRBJ2-7
V: TRBV4-3
CDR3: CASSQVFGASYEQYF
DNA: TGCGCCAGCAGCCAGGTTTTCGGCGCCTCCTACGAGCAGTACTTC

size: few
D: TRBD1
J: TRBJ1-1
V: TRBV30
CDR3: CAWSADRDTEAFF
DNA: TGTGCCTGGAGCGCGGACAGGGACACTGAAGCTTTCTTT

size: NA
D: TRBD2
J: TRBJ2-7
V: TRBV4-1
CDR3: CASSQDLSSGGSYEQYF
DNA: TGCGCCAGCAGCCAAGATTTGAGTTCGGGGGGCTCCTACGAGCAGTACTTC

size: NA
D: NA
J: TRBJ1-2
V: TRBV27
CDR3: CASTEAGRNYGYTF
DNA: TGTGCCAGCACCGAGGCGGGGAGGAACTATGGCTACACCTTC

size: NA
D: NA
J: TRBJ1-5
V: TRBV2
CDR3: CASSVNRASNQPQHF
DNA: TGTGCCAGCAGTGTGAACAGGGCTAGCAATCAGCCCCAGCATTTT

size: NA
D: NA
J: TRBJ1-1
V: TRBV11-3
CDR3: CASSFAGENTEAFF
DNA: TGTGCCAGCAGCTTCGCAGGGGAGAACACTGAAGCTTTCTTT

size: NA
D: NA
J: TRBJ2-7
V: TRBV20-1
CDR3: CSASGVDEQYF
DNA: TGCAGTGCCAGTGGGGTGGACGAGCAGTACTTC

size: few
D: NA
J: TRBJ1-2
V: TRBV4-2
CDR3: CASSQAMGADPRGYTF
DNA: TGTGCCAGCAGCCAAGCCATGGGGGCAGACCCCCGTGGCTACACCTTC

size: NA
D: NA
J: TRBJ1-1
V: TRBV6-1
CDR3: CASSEAYTDVNTEAFF
DNA: TGTGCCAGCAGTGAAGCGTATACGGATGTGAACACTGAAGCTTTCTTT

size: NA
D: NA
J: TRBJ2-1
V: TRBV7-2
CDR3: CASSLGSGDNEQFF
DNA: TGTGCCAGCAGCTTAGGATCCGGAGACAATGAGCAGTTCTTC

size: NA
D: TRBD1
J: TRBJ2-7
V: TRBV19
CDR3: CASMGQGTLGQYF
DNA: TGTGCCAGTATGGGACAGGGGACCCTAGGGCAGTACTTC